This entry is about one TCR beta chain. This entry comes from a study of cytomegalovirus exposure and HLA in healthy donors. About the study: Around 78 million unique TCR sequences came from HLA-typed donors in an early release.

The PCR had 60 Vbeta and 13 Jbeta primers. The assay was immunoSEQ multiplex PCR, and TCRdb's table has in-frame clones only and misses some. The sample carries some 160,000 clones, over 75% recorded once. The CDR3 has 15 residues. The germline CDR1 and CDR2 sequences are SGHTA and FQGNSA. Trimming stripped 3 bases from V and 0 bases from J, with 10 bases between. The chain recombines TRBV7-2 with TRBJ2-3, with a tentative D call TRBD1 (6 bases). Sequences were obtained from PBMCs. This receptor was obtained from a woman aged 50 to 65 in good health and CMV-seronegative. Here the CDR3 reads CASSFDRTSTDTQYF. CDR3 nucleotides: TGTGCCAGCAGCTTTGACAGGACGAGCACAGATACGCAGTATTTT.